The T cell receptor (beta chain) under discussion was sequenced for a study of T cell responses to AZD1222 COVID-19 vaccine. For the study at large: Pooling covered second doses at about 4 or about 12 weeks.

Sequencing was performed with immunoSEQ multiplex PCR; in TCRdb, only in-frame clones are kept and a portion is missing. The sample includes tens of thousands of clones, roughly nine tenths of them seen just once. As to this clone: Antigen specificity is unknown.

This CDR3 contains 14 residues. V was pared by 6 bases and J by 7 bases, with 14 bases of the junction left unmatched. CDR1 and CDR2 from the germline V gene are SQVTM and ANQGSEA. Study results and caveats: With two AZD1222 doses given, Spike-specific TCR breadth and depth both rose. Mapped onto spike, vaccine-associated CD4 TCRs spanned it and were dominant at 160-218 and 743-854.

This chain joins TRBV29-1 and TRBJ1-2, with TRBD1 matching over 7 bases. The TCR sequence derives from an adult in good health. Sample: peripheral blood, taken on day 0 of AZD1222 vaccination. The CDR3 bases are TGCAGCGTGGCGACTTTAGGACAGGCAGTTGGCTACACCTTC. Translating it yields CSVATLGQAVGYTF.